What follows are 30 T cell receptor beta chains derived from one specimen sequenced in a study of blood T cell repertoires in COVID-19. This table comes from immunoSEQ multiplex PCR, and its TCRdb copy is limited to in-frame clones, with some not included. The data contain about 370,000 clones, approximately 89% of them singletons. The specimen sequenced was peripheral blood. These receptors all stem from a woman in her thirties with COVID-19, enrolled during active disease.

The rearrangement links TRBV6-5 to TRBJ2-7, with 7 bases fitting TRBD1. This CDR3 contains 16 residues. Germline CDR1 reads MNHEY; CDR2 reads SVGAGI. Trimming cost V 3 bases and J 1 base; bases outside gene matches: 9. The CDR3 loop is CASSYDRAANSYEQYF. The CDR3 coding sequence is TGTGCCAGCAGTTATGACAGGGCCGCTAATTCCTACGAGCAGTACTTC.

The CDR3 nucleotides are TGTGCCAGCAGCCCGCGGACTAGCGGGTTTAGTAGAAATGAGCAGTTCTTC. Protein: CASSPRTSGFSRNEQFF. The chain links TRBV14 to TRBJ2-1; 11 bases are a match to TRBD2. The junction had 12 bases not matched to a gene; V was cut back by 4 bases and J by 7 bases. CDR3 size: 17 residues. CDR1 and CDR2 (germline): SGHDN, FVKESK.

The chain combines TRBV15 with TRBJ2-7; possibly TRBD2 for D (5 bases). From germline, CDR1 is LNHNV and CDR2 YYDKDF (reference sequence). The CDR3 is made up of 14 amino acids. V shed 1 base and J shed 7 bases, with 14 bases lying between them. The CDR3 DNA is TGTGCCACCAGCAGAGGGGAGCATTCGAAGGAGCAGTACTTC. It translates to CATSRGEHSKEQYF.

The V call is TRBV29-1, the J call TRBJ1-1, with 7 positions matching TRBD1. The CDR3 spans 13 residues. CDR1 is SQVTM, CDR2 ANQGSEA, per germline. The trim removed 3 bases at V and 4 bases at J, leaving 5 bases unmatched. DNA for the CDR3: TGCAGCGTTGATACAGGGGTGGGCACTGAAGCTTTCTTT. It codes for CSVDTGVGTEAFF.

The chain carries TRBV2 and TRBJ1-1, with 10 bases identical to TRBD1. V lost 8 bases to trimming and J lost 6 bases; unmatched junction nucleotides: 3. CDR3 length: 12 residues. Germline V gene lookup returns CDR1 SNHLY and CDR2 FYNNEI. CDR3 protein: CASGGQGPEAFF. CDR3 bases: TGTGCCAGCGGGGGACAGGGGCCTGAAGCTTTCTTT. Supplemented by reference TRBV2 and TRBJ1-1, the full variable domain reads EPEVTQTPSHQVTQMGQEVILRCVPISNHLYFYWYRQILGQKVEFLVSFYNNEISEKSEIFDDQFSVERPDGSNFTLKIRSTKLEDSAMYFCASGGQGPEAFFGQGTRLTVV.

The rearrangement joins TRBV4-1 to TRBJ2-1; 9 nucleotides line up with TRBD1. The trim removed 4 bases at V and 1 base at J, leaving 8 bases unmatched. There are 17 residues in the CDR3. Germline lookup yields CDR1 MGHRA and CDR2 YSYEKL. CDR3 DNA sequence: TGCGCCAGCAGCCGATTAGGGGGACAGGGTTCCTACAATGAGCAGTTCTTC. It translates to CASSRLGGQGSYNEQFF.

The chain carries TRBV7-2 and TRBJ2-5; 7 nucleotides line up with TRBD1. The V and J ends lost 7 bases and 2 bases, in that order; junction bases with no gene match: 4. The CDR3 has 13 amino acids. Looked up from germline, CDR1 is SGHTA and CDR2 is FQGNSA. DNA for the CDR3: TGTGCCAGCACAGGGGGAGTTCAAGAGACCCAGTACTTC. This sequence encodes CASTGGVQETQYF.

J is TRBJ2-7 and V is TRBV5-1; TRBD1 matches at 7 bases. The germline V gene has CDR1 SGHRS and CDR2 YFSETQ. The CDR3 consists of 14 residues. V lost 2 bases to trimming and J lost 2 bases; unmatched junction nucleotides: 4. The CDR3 region is CASSLTGTAYEQYF. In DNA form, the CDR3 reads TGCGCCAGCAGCTTAACCGGGACAGCCTACGAGCAGTACTTC. Complete variable domain (other parts from reference TRBV5-1 and TRBJ2-7): KAGVTQTPRYLIKTRGQQVTLSCSPISGHRSVSWYQQTPGQGLQFLFEYFSETQRNKGNFPGRFSGRQFSNSRSEMNVSTLELGDSALYLCASSLTGTAYEQYFGPGTRLTVT.

This rearrangement joins TRBV30 to TRBJ1-3, with 7 bases matching TRBD1. J lost 4 bases, V lost 7 bases, and 4 bases had no gene match. The CDR3 loop spans 12 amino acids. CDR1 is GTSNPN, CDR2 SVGIG, per germline (reference sequence). CDR3 sequence reads: CASDRAGNTIYF. The CDR3 DNA follows: TGTGCCTCCGACAGGGCGGGAAACACCATATATTTT.

The sample holds one count of this clone. The V call is TRBV10-3, the J call TRBJ1-2, with 7 positions matching TRBD1. The CDR3 consists of 15 residues. Germline lookup yields CDR1 ENHRY and CDR2 SYGVKD. With V trimmed by 10 bases and J by 0 bases, 11 bases remained unmatched. CDR3 amino acids: CATKGGATTNYGYTF. DNA of the CDR3: TGTGCCACGAAAGGGGGCGCGACTACTAACTATGGCTACACCTTC.

J is TRBJ2-3 and V is TRBV27; 7 nucleotides align to TRBD2. This CDR3 has 14 residues. V lost 6 bases to trimming and J lost 2 bases; unmatched junction nucleotides: 5. Germline CDR1 reads MNHEY; CDR2 reads SMNVEV (reference sequence). CDR3 in DNA: TGTGCCAGCAGGGGACTAACCTACACAGATACGCAGTATTTT. It encodes CASRGLTYTDTQYF.

This chain links TRBV28 with TRBJ2-5, with D uncertain. With 7 bases removed from V and 5 bases from J, the gap between germline ends came to 14 bases. The CDR3 extends over 13 amino acids. CDR1 is MDHEN, CDR2 SYDVKM, per germline. The CDR3 region is CASTAATRETQYF. The CDR3 bases are TGTGCCAGCACGGCGGCAACTCGGGAGACCCAGTACTTC.

The chain combines TRBV2 with TRBJ1-2, with D tentatively TRBD1 (6 bases). Germline lookup yields CDR1 SNHLY and CDR2 FYNNEI. The CDR3 runs to 14 residues. V lost 6 bases and J lost 4, with 15 bases in between. The CDR3 protein is CASREVGASYGYTF. The DNA of the CDR3 is TGTGCCAGCAGGGAGGTGGGGGCGAGCTATGGCTACACCTTC.

This chain links TRBV28 with TRBJ2-7; 13 nucleotides line up with TRBD2. J lost 7 bases, V lost 2 bases, and 5 bases had no gene match. CDR1 is MDHEN and CDR2 is SYDVKM in the germline V gene. The CDR3 is 15 amino acids. The CDR3 coding sequence is TGTGCCAGCAGTTTACCACTAGCGGGAGGGGGTGAGCAGTACTTC. This sequence encodes CASSLPLAGGGEQYF.

The chain has TRBV16 and TRBJ1-3; D is perhaps TRBD1 (6 bases). The CDR3 has 15 residues. Germline-derived CDR1 and CDR2 are KGHSY and FQNENV. V shed 0 bases and J shed 0 bases, with 6 bases lying between them. The CDR3 DNA is TGTGCCAGCAGCCAATCGGGACACTCTGGAAACACCATATATTTT. Translation: CASSQSGHSGNTIYF.

The chain combines TRBV5-6 with TRBJ2-3, with D perhaps matching TRBD1 (6 bases). V was cut by 2 bases and J by 0 bases, with 10 bases left in between. Germline V gives CDR1 SGHDT, CDR2 YYEEEE. CDR3 size: 15 residues. CDR3: CASSFQGSSTDTQYF. The CDR3 coding sequence is TGTGCCAGCAGCTTCCAGGGGTCCAGCACAGATACGCAGTATTTT.

V is TRBV5-1 and J is TRBJ1-1; TRBD1 is a possible D gene (6 bases). This CDR3 spans 13 amino acids. CDR1 and CDR2 from the germline V gene are SGHRS and YFSETQ. Deletions cut 2 bases from V and 5 bases from J, with 10 bases between. Here the CDR3 reads CASSFTGLTEAFF. CDR3 DNA: TGCGCCAGCAGCTTTACAGGGTTAACTGAAGCTTTCTTT. Combining the CDR3 with reference TRBV5-1 and TRBJ1-1 gives the whole variable domain KAGVTQTPRYLIKTRGQQVTLSCSPISGHRSVSWYQQTPGQGLQFLFEYFSETQRNKGNFPGRFSGRQFSNSRSEMNVSTLELGDSALYLCASSFTGLTEAFFGQGTRLTVV.

The genes are TRBV28 and TRBJ2-1; tentatively, D is TRBD2 (7 bases). The CDR3 extends over 15 amino acids. The ends were cut back, 7 bases at V and 4 bases at J, with 17 bases in the middle. Germline CDR1 reads MDHEN; CDR2 reads SYDVKM. The DNA for the CDR3 is TGTGCCAGCAAGTTAGGGGGGGAGGTTTACAATGAGCAGTTCTTC. Translated, it gives CASKLGGEVYNEQFF.

The V call is TRBV15, the J call TRBJ1-1; D call uncertain. CDR1 is LNHNV and CDR2 is YYDKDF in the germline V gene (reference sequence). The CDR3 covers 16 residues. Trimming shortened V by 0 bases and J by 0 bases, and 11 bases separated the two germline ends. CDR3: CATSRDRGVMNTEAFF. In DNA, the CDR3 is TGTGCCACCAGCAGAGATCGAGGCGTGATGAACACTGAAGCTTTCTTT.

The chain recombines TRBV29-1 with TRBJ2-5, with TRBD1 matching 9 bases. Looked up from germline, CDR1 is SQVTM and CDR2 is ANQGSEA. This CDR3 comprises 13 residues. V was clipped by 4 bases and J by 5 bases; unmatched bases: 5. The CDR3 DNA reads TGCAGCGTTGGAACAGGGGGCCACGAGACCCAGTACTTC. This gives the protein CSVGTGGHETQYF.

The rearrangement uses TRBV29-1 and TRBJ2-1, with D maybe TRBD1 (6 bases). There are 12 residues in the CDR3. V was shortened by 2 bases and J by 4 bases, with 6 bases between the two germline ends. CDR1 is SQVTM, CDR2 ANQGSEA, per germline. The CDR3 sequence is CSVEQGYNEQFF. CDR3 DNA: TGCAGCGTTGAACAGGGGTACAATGAGCAGTTCTTC.

The CDR3 is CSASPPGGNQPQHF. CDR3 DNA sequence: TGCAGTGCTAGTCCCCCAGGGGGCAATCAGCCCCAGCATTTT. This chain links TRBV20-1 with TRBJ1-5; possible D gene TRBD1, 6 bases. The CDR3 sequence is 14 residues long. Trimming took 3 bases from V and 2 from J, leaving 11 bases between them. Per the germline V gene, CDR1 is DFQATT and CDR2 is SNEGSKA (reference sequence).

The chain joins TRBV2 to TRBJ1-5; 7 positions match TRBD1. The length of the CDR3 is 13 residues. The V and J ends lost 8 bases and 6 bases, in that order; junction bases with no gene match: 7. Per the germline V gene, CDR1 is SNHLY and CDR2 is FYNNEI. CDR3 in amino acids: CASQRQGAQPQHF. In DNA, the CDR3 is TGTGCCAGCCAGCGACAGGGTGCTCAGCCCCAGCATTTT.

The CDR3 bases are TGTGCCAGCAGTCCCCCTTCTATCTACGAGCAGTACTTC. Protein: CASSPPSIYEQYF. The rearrangement joins TRBV28 to TRBJ2-7; the D is unclear. In germline, CDR1 is MDHEN, CDR2 SYDVKM. This CDR3 region has 13 residues. The germline V and J ends were trimmed by 5 bases and 3 bases, with 11 bases remaining between them.

V usage is TRBV29-1 and J usage is TRBJ1-2, with D unresolved. V dropped 7 bases and J dropped 4 bases, with 16 bases sitting between them. There are 13 residues in the CDR3. Germline CDR1 and CDR2: SQVTM and ANQGSEA. CDR3 sequence reads: CSAQDSPVYGYTF. CDR3 DNA sequence: TGCAGCGCGCAGGACTCCCCGGTCTATGGCTACACCTTC.

The chain uses TRBV6-2 or TRBV6-3 and TRBJ1-5; D is ambiguous. V dropped 2 bases and J dropped 5 bases, with 7 bases sitting between them. The V gene's germline CDR1 is MNHEY and CDR2 SVGEGT. The CDR3 has 13 amino acids. DNA for the CDR3: TGTGCCAGCAGTTACAGCCGTGATCAGCCCCAGCATTTT. Protein sequence: CASSYSRDQPQHF.

The chain uses TRBV27 and TRBJ2-3; D might be TRBD2 (6 bases). The germline gives CDR1 MNHEY, CDR2 SMNVEV (reference sequence). V lost 5 bases and J lost 4, with 16 bases in between. This CDR3 region has 15 residues. CDR3 protein: CASSATSLFADTQYF. The CDR3 coding sequence is TGTGCCAGCAGTGCTACTAGCCTCTTCGCAGATACGCAGTATTTT.

A note on this clone: Other DNA sequences in the same sample also yield this CDR3. The chain uses TRBV7-9 and TRBJ1-1; no definite D call. Per germline, CDR1 SEHNR and CDR2 FQNEAQ (reference sequence). The CDR3 consists of 12 residues. V lost 3 bases and J lost 0, with 2 bases in between. The CDR3 loop reads CASSFMNTEAFF. The CDR3 nucleotides read TGTGCCAGCAGCTTCATGAACACTGAAGCTTTCTTT.

Details on this clone: Other DNA sequences from this sample encode an identical CDR3 as well. The rearrangement links TRBV5-1 to TRBJ2-1; TRBD2 matches 11 bases. The CDR3 has 16 amino acids. CDR1 SGHRS and CDR2 YFSETQ come from the germline V gene. J gave up 0 bases and V 2 bases, and 1 base lay outside the gene matches. The CDR3 reads CASSLTSGSSYNEQFF. CDR3 bases: TGCGCCAGCAGCTTAACTAGCGGGAGCTCCTACAATGAGCAGTTCTTC.

In its sample, this clone was seen once. The CDR3 is CASTGQNRYEQYF. The DNA of the CDR3 is TGTGCCAGCACCGGACAGAATCGGTACGAGCAGTACTTC. The rearrangement uses TRBV7-2 and TRBJ2-7, with D maybe TRBD1 (6 bases). V was shortened by 7 bases and J by 4 bases, with 14 bases between the two germline ends. This CDR3 region has 13 residues. Germline CDR1 reads SGHTA; CDR2 reads FQGNSA. Full variable domain (outside the CDR3, taken from reference TRBV7-2 and TRBJ2-7): GAGVSQSPSNKVTEKGKDVELRCDPISGHTALYWYRQSLGQGLEFLIYFQGNSAPDKSGLPSDRFSAERTGGSVSTLTIQRTQQEDSAVYLCASTGQNRYEQYFGPGTRLTVT.